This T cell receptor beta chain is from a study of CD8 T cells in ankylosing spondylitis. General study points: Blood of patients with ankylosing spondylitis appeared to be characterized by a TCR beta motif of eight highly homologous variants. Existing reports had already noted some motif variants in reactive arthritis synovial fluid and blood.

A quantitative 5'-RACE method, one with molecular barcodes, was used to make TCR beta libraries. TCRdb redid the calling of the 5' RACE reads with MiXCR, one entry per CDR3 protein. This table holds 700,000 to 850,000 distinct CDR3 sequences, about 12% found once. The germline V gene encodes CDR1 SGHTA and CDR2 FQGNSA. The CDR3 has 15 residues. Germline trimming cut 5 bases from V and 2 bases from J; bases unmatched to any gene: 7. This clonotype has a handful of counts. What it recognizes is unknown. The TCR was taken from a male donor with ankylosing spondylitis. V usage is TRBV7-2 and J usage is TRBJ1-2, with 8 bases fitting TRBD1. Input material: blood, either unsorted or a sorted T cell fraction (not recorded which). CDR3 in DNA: TGTGCCAGCAGCCGTGGACAGGGTATGAACTATGGCTACACCTTC. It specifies CASSRGQGMNYGYTF.